This T cell receptor (beta chain) was sequenced during a study of blood T cells in healthy people across ages. The use of a sample-barcoded 5' primer and a J-beta primer mix characterized a second PCR of 7 to 11 cycles. TCRdb re-analysed the 5' RACE reads in MiXCR, keeping a single row per CDR3 protein. This table holds approximately 800,000 distinct CDR3 sequences, around 50% found once. Trimming removed 0 bases at V and 8 bases at J, with 17 bases between. Germline CDR1 reads SGHRS; CDR2 reads YFSETQ. The CDR3 is made up of 16 amino acids. The chain carries TRBV5-1 and TRBJ1-4; D possibly corresponds to TRBD1 (6 bases). The sequence was collected from a man older than 75 in good health. Material for sequencing was blood. In DNA, the CDR3 is TGCGCCAGCAGCTTGGTGGCCGGGGGCAATTCCGAAAAACTGTTTTTT. Its protein product is CASSLVAGGNSEKLFF. The complete variable domain, with remaining parts taken from reference TRBV5-1 and TRBJ1-4, reads KAGVTQTPRYLIKTRGQQVTLSCSPISGHRSVSWYQQTPGQGLQFLFEYFSETQRNKGNFPGRFSGRQFSNSRSEMNVSTLELGDSALYLCASSLVAGGNSEKLFFGSGTQLSVL.